The 3 T cell receptor beta chains below all came from one sample that was sequenced in a study of T-cell memory formation after mild COVID-19. TCRdb reprocessed the 5' RACE reads via MiXCR and lists one record per CDR3 protein. The table lists approximately 300,000 distinct CDR3 sequences, around 8% of them singletons, with around a fifth in the top ten. Source material: PBMCs or a T cell subset sorted from them (not recorded which). Receptor source: a man aged 18 to 29 who had mild COVID-19 (a few samples of this study predate the infection). Cell type and time point are not known.

The sample holds many counts of this clonotype. The chain employs TRBV7-2 and TRBJ2-1, with TRBD1 as a possible D gene (7 bases). CDR3 length equals 13 residues. CDR1 is SGHTA, CDR2 FQGNSA, per germline. The V and J ends lost 5 bases and 7 bases respectively, with 12 bases between them. The CDR3 DNA reads TGTGCCAGCAGCCAGCCAGGGGGGAATGAGCAGTTCTTC. This codes for CASSQPGGNEQFF.

Many counts were recorded for this clonotype. The V and J genes are TRBV5-1 and TRBJ1-2; 7 bases are a match to TRBD1. V lost 0 bases to trimming and J lost 6 bases; unmatched junction nucleotides: 2. The length of the CDR3 is 13 residues. Germline V gives CDR1 SGHRS, CDR2 YFSETQ. CDR3 loop: CASSLDRGHGYTF. The CDR3 coding sequence is TGCGCCAGCAGCTTGGACAGGGGTCATGGCTACACCTTC.

In this sample, this clonotype turned up many times. The junction departs from germline at one end; a sequencing error may be responsible. The chain is built from TRBV7-7 and TRBJ2-3, with D perhaps TRBD1 (6 bases). The CDR3 consists of 14 residues. Per the germline V gene, CDR1 is SSHAT and CDR2 is FNYEAQ (reference sequence). As DNA, the CDR3 is TGTGCTAGCAGCCTAGGTACAGGGCTTGATACGCAGTATTTT. Translating it yields CASSLGTGLDTQYF.